This TCR beta chain was recovered during a study of T cell responses to AZD1222 COVID-19 vaccine (dated by TCRdb to about 2021). With respect to the entire study: AZD1222 recipients whose second dose came at about 4 weeks and those whose second dose came at about 12 weeks were combined into one group, since spike-specific TCR depth and breadth did not differ between the two schedules. A total of under 250 trial participants underwent TCR sequencing, of whom under 220 had received two doses of AZD1222 and 26 had received two doses of the MenACWY control vaccine. Enrollment into the trials was organized by age into subgroups of 18-55, 56-69 and 70-plus years, and those subgroups contained around 150, 28 and 57 TCR-sequenced participants, respectively.

The sample's time point label, decoded: baseline before first vaccination. Vaccinee samples came from UK trials COV001 and COV002, including a single-blind randomized controlled phase 2/3 trial of AZD1222 (ChAdOx1 nCoV-19) in healthy adults. Trial participant PBMC samples were collected at day 0 and day 28 after the second dose for TCRbeta chain sequencing. The germline V gene sets CDR1 to MNHEY and CDR2 to SVGAGI. The CDR3 holds 15 amino acids from the cysteine to the phenylalanine. CDR3 DNA only is kept here, 45 bases in frame from base 1. The V and J ends are trimmed by 6 bases and 3 bases, leaving 14 bases between them. What the study reported, not specific to this receptor: Participants were mostly white British and included more females than males, and it was suggested by the authors that clonal diversity may have been underestimated. Spike-specific TCR breadth and depth rose significantly after two AZD1222 doses compared with day 0 and with MenACWY recipients. Conclusions about previously exposed vaccinees were limited because only a handful of AZD1222 recipients were SARS-CoV-2 seropositive at baseline. The 56-69-year group was small, and its depth increase did not reach significance, likely because of low power. Reportedly, almost half of the unique spike-specific TCRs recognized epitopes lying outside the regions that are mutated in the B.1.351 and B.1.1.7 variants. The whole spike protein was spanned by vaccine-associated CD4 TCRs, and dominant responses were seen in regions 160-218 and 743-854. No day 14 peak-response samples were available, so repertoires were characterized only after the peak T cell response.

Concerning this clone itself: Its antigen target is currently unknown. Per-nucleotide qualities are absent, and no much larger clonotype sits a single base away.

The CDR3 regions of human TCRbeta chains were analyzed by immunosequencing. The authors' analysis ran thus. Repertoire TCRs were checked for matches against a reference library of SARS-CoV-2-specific TCRs that had been generated using the MIRA antigen-specificity platform. Breadth meant the fraction of unique TCRs that were SARS-CoV-2-associated, whereas depth meant the fraction of total T cells that were SARS-CoV-2-associated. Each spike-specific TCR was assigned to its reactive spike region and to a CD4 or CD8 class using the MIRA data. Log10-transformed breadth and depth values were compared by one-way ANOVA with Sidak's multiple comparisons tests. Sourced from immuneACCESS, this table was stored by TCRdb with only in-frame sequences that have V and J called. A share of the clones is absent; for the studies checked, an unresolved V gene accounts for under half, and the remainder has no known explanation. V and J calls and clone size are given by that table; D and trimming were obtained from the DNA. For this sample there are about 170,000 clones; more than 80% appear just once. The top ten hold about 4.2% of the sample.

Here the sequenced sample was peripheral blood, taken on day 0 of AZD1222 vaccination. The receptor comes from an adult in good health. The V gene is TRBV6-5 and the J gene is TRBJ1-4, with the D gene too uncertain to name. CDR3 loop: CASRGRAGANEKLFF. In nucleotide form, the sequence is TGTGCCAGCAGGGGCCGGGCAGGAGCTAATGAAAAACTGTTTTTT.